Here is one T cell receptor beta chain with its context. Its cognate antigen is unknown. Germline V gives CDR1 MGHRA, CDR2 YSYEKL. The CDR3 spans 17 residues. V lost 0 bases and J lost 4, with 18 bases in between. These data are taken from a study of cytomegalovirus exposure and HLA in healthy donors. Points from the study as a whole: Reportedly, diagnosis of cytomegalovirus status by the classifier showed high specificity and sensitivity.

Produced via immunoSEQ multiplex PCR; TCRdb's table is partial and in-frame only. The sample contains almost 65,000 clones, around 89% of which appear only once. The chain has TRBV4-1 and TRBJ1-1, with D hard to call. This sequence originates from a young woman in good health and CMV-seronegative. The sequencing input was PBMCs. The DNA for the CDR3 is TGCGCCAGCAGCCAAGATGCCCGGGGAGGGCTGGGCACTGAAGCTTTCTTT. It encodes CASSQDARGGLGTEAFF.